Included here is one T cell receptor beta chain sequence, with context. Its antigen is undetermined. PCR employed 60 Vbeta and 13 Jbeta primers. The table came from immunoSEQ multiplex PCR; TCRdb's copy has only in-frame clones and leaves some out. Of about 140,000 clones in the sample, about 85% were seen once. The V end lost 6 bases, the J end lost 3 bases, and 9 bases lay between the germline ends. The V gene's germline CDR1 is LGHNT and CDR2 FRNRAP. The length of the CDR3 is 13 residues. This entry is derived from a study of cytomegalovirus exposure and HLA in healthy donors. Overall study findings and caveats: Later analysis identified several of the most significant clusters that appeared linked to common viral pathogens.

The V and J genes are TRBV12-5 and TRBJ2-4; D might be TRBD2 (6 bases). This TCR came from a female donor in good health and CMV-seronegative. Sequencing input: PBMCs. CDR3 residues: CASGEGVKNIQYF. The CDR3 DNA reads TGTGCTAGTGGGGAGGGCGTCAAAAACATTCAGTACTTC.